The 15 T cell receptor beta chains below were found in one sample sequenced in a study of blood T cell repertoires in COVID-19. This table comes from immunoSEQ multiplex PCR, and its TCRdb copy is limited to in-frame clones, with some not included. This sample yields roughly 230,000 clones, of which around 87% are seen a single time; around 2.3% belongs to the top ten. The sequenced sample was peripheral blood. These receptors came from a woman aged 60-75 years with COVID-19, enrolled during active disease.

The chain has TRBV15 and TRBJ1-4; 9 positions match TRBD1. Germline V CDR1 and CDR2: LNHNV, YYDKDF (reference sequence). The ends lost 6 bases at V and 7 bases at J; junction bases unmatched: 6. There are 14 residues in the CDR3. CDR3 bases: TGTGCCACCAGACTACAGGGGGCGCGTGAAAAACTGTTTTTT. Amino acids: CATRLQGAREKLFF.

The J gene is TRBJ2-2, the V gene TRBV27; 11 bases are shared with TRBD2. With V trimmed by 8 bases and J by 1 base, 6 bases remained unmatched. Germline lookup yields CDR1 MNHEY and CDR2 SMNVEV (reference sequence). The CDR3 totals 16 residues. CDR3 nucleotide sequence: TGTGCCAGCCGGGGTAGCGGGGGGGAGAACACCGGGGAGCTGTTTTTT. It yields the protein CASRGSGGENTGELFF.

This clone has just one count. J is TRBJ1-2 and V is TRBV5-1; no clear D. V was trimmed by 2 bases and J by 10 bases, leaving 15 bases between them. The CDR3 length is 13 residues. Germline CDR1 reads SGHRS; CDR2 reads YFSETQ. DNA of the CDR3: TGCGCCAGCAGCTTAAACAGCGGAGCGTCCTACACCTTC. Protein: CASSLNSGASYTF.

This chain links TRBV6-2 or TRBV6-3 with TRBJ1-2, with 7 bases fitting TRBD1. J lost 8 bases, V lost 6 bases, and 6 bases had no gene match. The CDR3 contains 12 residues. In germline, CDR1 is MNHEY, CDR2 SVGEGT. The CDR3 spells CASSITGAGYTF. CDR3 DNA: TGTGCCAGCAGCATCACAGGGGCCGGCTACACCTTC.

For the CDR3, the DNA is TGTGCCAGCAGCTCGTCTCTAGCGGGGACCTACGAGCAGTACTTC. Protein sequence: CASSSSLAGTYEQYF. The chain combines TRBV7-2 with TRBJ2-7; TRBD2 matches 9 bases. The CDR3 consists of 15 residues. Germline values: CDR1 SGHTA, CDR2 FQGNSA. Trimming cost V 4 bases and J 2 bases; bases outside gene matches: 6.

This chain uses TRBV19 with TRBJ1-2; tentative D call: TRBD1 (6 bases). Trimming took off 5 bases at V and 5 bases at J, with 18 bases between the two ends. CDR1 LNHDA and CDR2 SQIVND come from the germline V gene (reference sequence). CDR3 length: 15 amino acids. The chain's CDR3 is CASSATGYARYGYTF. CDR3 nucleotide sequence: TGTGCCAGTAGTGCAACAGGGTACGCAAGATATGGCTACACCTTC.

CDR3 in amino acids: CASSFGQYNSPLHF. CDR3 DNA sequence: TGTGCCAGCAGCTTCGGACAGTATAATTCACCCCTCCACTTT. This rearrangement joins TRBV7-3 to TRBJ1-6; D may be TRBD1 (6 bases). The V gene lost 3 bases and the J gene lost 4 bases, with 7 bases spanning the gap. The CDR3 loop spans 14 amino acids. Looked up from germline, CDR1 is SGHTA and CDR2 is FQGTGA. Full variable domain (remainder filled in from reference TRBV7-3 and TRBJ1-6): GAGVSQTPSNKVTEKGKYVELRCDPISGHTALYWYRQSLGQGPEFLIYFQGTGAADDSGLPNDRFFAVRPEGSVSTLKIQRTERGDSAVYLCASSFGQYNSPLHFGNGTRLTVT.

The V and J genes are TRBV7-2 and TRBJ2-7; 8 bases line up with TRBD1. Germline loops: CDR1 SGHTA, CDR2 FQGNSA. The ends lost 4 bases at V and 0 bases at J; junction bases unmatched: 5. CDR3 length: 15 amino acids. The CDR3: CASSSRTGYSYEQYF. CDR3 bases: TGTGCCAGCAGCTCTCGGACAGGGTACTCCTACGAGCAGTACTTC.

The gene calls are TRBV5-6 and TRBJ2-5, with a tentative D call TRBD1 (6 bases). Germline-derived CDR1 and CDR2 are SGHDT and YYEEEE. V lost 3 bases and J 4 bases, leaving 19 bases between the germline ends. The length of the CDR3 is 16 residues. CDR3 in DNA: TGTGCCAGCAGCTCGGCTGTCCAGGGGATCGCAGAGACCCAGTACTTC. It yields the protein CASSSAVQGIAETQYF.

The V and J genes are TRBV7-9 and TRBJ1-4; D is ambiguous. Germline V gives CDR1 SEHNR, CDR2 FQNEAQ (reference sequence). This CDR3 has 13 residues. V lost 7 bases to trimming and J lost 8 bases, with 14 bases between them. This CDR3 reads CASTPGWREKLFF. The CDR3 nucleotides are TGTGCCAGCACCCCGGGGTGGCGGGAAAAACTGTTTTTT. Complete variable domain (other parts from reference TRBV7-9 and TRBJ1-4): DTGVSQNPRHKITKRGQNVTFRCDPISEHNRLYWYRQTLGQGPEFLTYFQNEAQLEKSRLLSDRFSAERPKGSFSTLEIQRTEQGDSAMYLCASTPGWREKLFFGSGTQLSVL.

V usage is TRBV7-2 and J usage is TRBJ2-7, with 11 bases lining up with TRBD2. Trimming at V came to 5 bases and at J to 4 bases, leaving 7 bases not matched to a gene. The length of the CDR3 is 15 residues. Germline CDR1 SGHTA, CDR2 FQGNSA. CDR3 in DNA: TGTGCCAGCAGCGGAAGTAGCGGGGGGGCTTACGAGCAGTACTTC. Protein: CASSGSSGGAYEQYF.

The CDR3 loop reads CASSLAGQGKTEAFF. The CDR3 bases are TGCGCCAGCAGCTTGGCCGGGCAGGGGAAGACTGAAGCTTTCTTT. This sequence joins TRBV5-1 and TRBJ1-1, with a weak D call TRBD1 (6 bases). Germline CDR1 is SGHRS and CDR2 is YFSETQ. The V end lost 0 bases, the J end lost 5 bases, and 14 bases lay between the germline ends. CDR3 length: 15 amino acids.

V is TRBV23-1 and J is TRBJ2-1, with D possibly TRBD2 on 5 matching bases. TRBV23-1 is annotated as an ORF whose role is uncertain. Trimming removed 11 bases from V and 13 bases from J, with 15 bases in between. This CDR3 comprises 10 residues. CDR3 DNA sequence: TGCGCCCTCTCCAAGGACTTTCAGTTCTTC. Its protein product is CALSKDFQFF.

The gene calls are TRBV4-1 and TRBJ2-1; D gene ambiguous. Per the germline V gene, CDR1 is MGHRA and CDR2 is YSYEKL. V shed 4 bases and J shed 5 bases, with 9 bases lying between them. The CDR3 is 13 amino acids. CDR3 sequence reads: CASSPPLHNEQFF. CDR3 bases: TGCGCCAGCAGCCCTCCCCTACACAATGAGCAGTTCTTC.

The chain combines TRBV29-1 with TRBJ1-4, with TRBD1 matching over 9 bases. J gave up 0 bases and V 6 bases, and 2 bases lay outside the gene matches. Germline values: CDR1 SQVTM, CDR2 ANQGSEA. The CDR3 consists of 14 residues. The CDR3 loop reads CSVGTGSTNEKLFF. The CDR3 DNA sequence: TGCAGCGTCGGGACAGGGTCAACTAATGAAAAACTGTTTTTT.